A selection of T cell receptor beta chains follows, all from one sample in a study of T cells in Graves' hyperthyroidism and ophthalmopathy. TCRdb redid the calling of the multiplex PCR reads with MiXCR, one entry per CDR3 protein. Among about 180,000 distinct CDR3 sequences listed, approximately 15% were seen once. Sequencing input: blood. These receptors all stem from a woman aged 50 to 60 with Graves' hyperthyroidism. CDR3s include the opening cysteine and the closing phenylalanine or tryptophan. D genes are given only for firm matches. Some rows mark clone size as missing; the rest say once, few, many or name a class of expanded clone.

J,V,D,size,DNA,CDR3
TRBJ1-3,TRBV6-5,-,many,TGTGCCAGCAGTTACGGGACAACTGGAAACACCATATATTTT,CASSYGTTGNTIYF
TRBJ1-5,TRBV19,-,many,TGTGCCAGTAGTATGGAAGGGGGCAATCAGCCCCAGCATTTT,CASSMEGGNQPQHF
TRBJ2-1,TRBV7-2,TRBD1,many,TGTGCCAGCAGCTTAGGGACAGGCCCCCTCAATGAGCAGTTCTTC,CASSLGTGPLNEQFF
TRBJ2-1,TRBV6-5,-,-,TGTGCCAGCAATTCCTATAGCGGCAGCTCCTACAATGAGCAGTTCTTC,CASNSYSGSSYNEQFF
TRBJ2-3,TRBV7-3,TRBD2,many,TGTGCCAGCAGCCCGGGACTAGCGGGCAAAACAGATACGCAGTATTTT,CASSPGLAGKTDTQYF
TRBJ2-1,TRBV18,-,many,TGTGCCAGCTCACCCGGGGGTAGCGGAGACAATGAGCAGTTCTTC,CASSPGGSGDNEQFF
TRBJ2-5,TRBV15,-,many,TGTGCCACCAGCAGAGATCGGGGGATCCAAGAGACCCAGTACTTC,CATSRDRGIQETQYF
TRBJ2-2,TRBV6-1,TRBD2,-,TGTGCCAGCAGCCCCATGGCGGGGGGAACCGGGGAGCTGTTTTTT,CASSPMAGGTGELFF
TRBJ2-3,TRBV11-2,TRBD1,-,TGTGCCAGCAGCTTAGGCCGGACAGGTACAGATACGCAGTATTTT,CASSLGRTGTDTQYF
TRBJ2-1,TRBV20-1,-,many,TGCAGTGCGAGAAAGGGGGTCTCAACCTACAATGAGCAGTTCTTC,CSARKGVSTYNEQFF
TRBJ2-7,TRBV5-1,TRBD1,many,TGCGCCAGCAGCCCGAGGACAGGGGAAGACGAGCAGTACTTC,CASSPRTGEDEQYF
TRBJ2-6,TRBV3-1,-,-,TGTGCCAGCAGTCGGCATTCTTCTGGGGCCAACGTCCTGACTTTC,CASSRHSSGANVLTF
TRBJ1-6,TRBV6-1,-,many,TGTGCCAGCAGTGAGTCTGGGGCAGGGGAATCACCCCTCCACTTT,CASSESGAGESPLHF
TRBJ1-2,TRBV14,-,many,TGTGCCAGCAGCCAAGATCACCGATGGGGCTACACCTTC,CASSQDHRWGYTF
TRBJ2-7,TRBV19,-,many,TGTGCCAGTAGCCCGGGATGGGGCTACGAGCAGTACTTC,CASSPGWGYEQYF
TRBJ1-1,TRBV29-1,-,many,TGCAGCGTTGATTGGCAGATTAACACTGAAGCTTTCTTT,CSVDWQINTEAFF
TRBJ1-1,TRBV7-9,TRBD1,-,TGTGCCAGCAAGTTAGATCAGGGGGGTGAAGCTTTCTTT,CASKLDQGGEAFF
TRBJ1-5,TRBV4-2,-,many,TGTGCCAGCAGCCAAGAAAGGGGACGGCCCCAGCATTTT,CASSQERGRPQHF
TRBJ1-1,TRBV20-1,-,many,TGCAGTGCTAGAGAACGCAGGGGTCTGAACACTGAAGCTTTCTTT,CSARERRGLNTEAFF
TRBJ1-2,TRBV6-2/TRBV6-3,-,many,TGTGCCAGCAGTTCCCTGAAGACGGGTGGCTACACCTTC,CASSSLKTGGYTF
TRBJ2-1,TRBV28,TRBD2,many,TGTGCCAGCAGTTCGGGGGGGGAATCCTACAATGAGCAGTTCTTC,CASSSGGESYNEQFF
TRBJ2-6,TRBV6-2/TRBV6-3,-,many,TGTGCCAGCAGCCCGACAGACTCTGGGGCCAACGTCCTGACTTTC,CASSPTDSGANVLTF
TRBJ1-1,TRBV28,-,-,TGTGCCAGCCAGGTGCTCCGGAACACTGAAGCTTTCTTT,CASQVLRNTEAFF
TRBJ1-2,TRBV15,-,many,TGTGCCACCAGCAGAGATGGCTCCGGGACCTCCTATGGCTACACCTTC,CATSRDGSGTSYGYTF
TRBJ2-7,TRBV5-4,-,many,TGTGCCAGCAGCTTTCAGGGACCCTCCTACGAGCAGTACTTC,CASSFQGPSYEQYF
TRBJ1-6,TRBV6-5,-,few,TGTGCCAGCAGTTACTCGGGAAAAGCAAATTCACCCCTCCACTTT,CASSYSGKANSPLHF
TRBJ1-5,TRBV28,-,many,TGTGCCAGCAGTTCCATCTTTCAGGGGTACAATCAGCCCCAGCATTTT,CASSSIFQGYNQPQHF
TRBJ1-1,TRBV6-1,TRBD1,many,TGTGCCAGCAGGGAGACAGGGCCTCGGAACACTGAAGCTTTCTTT,CASRETGPRNTEAFF
TRBJ1-1,TRBV5-1,-,many,TGCGCCAGCAGCTTGGCGGCTTCCTTTGCCCTCACTGAAGCTTTCTTT,CASSLAASFALTEAFF
TRBJ2-7,TRBV30,-,many,TGTGCCTCAAGGGAGGTCCAAAGTATGCCATCCGAGCAGTACTTC,CASREVQSMPSEQYF
TRBJ1-3,TRBV4-1,-,-,TGCGCCAGCAGCCAAGAAGTTCCGCAGGCGAGCTCTGGAAACACCATATATTTT,CASSQEVPQASSGNTIYF
TRBJ2-3,TRBV6-2/TRBV6-3,TRBD1,-,TGTGCCAGCAGTGGCCCGGGACAGGGCCCAGATACGCAGTATTTT,CASSGPGQGPDTQYF
TRBJ2-3,TRBV3-1,-,few,TGTGCCAGCAGCCACCGGACTCGGTCAGATACGCAGTATTTT,CASSHRTRSDTQYF
TRBJ1-1,TRBV20-1,-,many,TGCAGTGCTTCGGGAGACAGGCGGGACACTGAAGCTTTCTTT,CSASGDRRDTEAFF
TRBJ1-1,TRBV7-7,-,-,TGTGCTAGCAGTCCGGGGGGGTCGGCGACTGAAGCTTTCTTT,CASSPGGSATEAFF
TRBJ2-1,TRBV6-1,-,-,TGTGCCAGCTCCCAAAGGGGGGACCTTTCCTACAATGAGCAGTTCTTC,CASSQRGDLSYNEQFF
TRBJ2-7,TRBV30,-,-,TGTGCCTGGAGTGTATCCTACAGCGGCTCCTACGAGCAGTACTTC,CAWSVSYSGSYEQYF
TRBJ1-2,TRBV13,-,-,TGTGCCAGCAGCTTCCCGACAGGATCCTATGGCTACACCTTC,CASSFPTGSYGYTF
TRBJ1-5,TRBV12-3/TRBV12-4,-,-,TGTGCCAGCAGTCTGGATAATCAGCCCCAGCATTTT,CASSLDNQPQHF
TRBJ1-1,TRBV27,TRBD1,many,TGTGCCAGCAGTTCCTCAGACAGGGTGGGTACTGAAGCTTTCTTT,CASSSSDRVGTEAFF
TRBJ1-6,TRBV4-1,-,-,TGCGCCAGCAGCCAACTGGGGTTAGATTCACCCCTCCACTTT,CASSQLGLDSPLHF
TRBJ2-1,TRBV2,TRBD2,many,TGTGCCAGCAGTGAACCAAGCGGGGGGGCAGACAATGAGCAGTTCTTC,CASSEPSGGADNEQFF
TRBJ2-7,TRBV11-3,-,-,TGTGCCAGCAGCTTATCCGGGACGATCTACGAGCAGTACTTC,CASSLSGTIYEQYF